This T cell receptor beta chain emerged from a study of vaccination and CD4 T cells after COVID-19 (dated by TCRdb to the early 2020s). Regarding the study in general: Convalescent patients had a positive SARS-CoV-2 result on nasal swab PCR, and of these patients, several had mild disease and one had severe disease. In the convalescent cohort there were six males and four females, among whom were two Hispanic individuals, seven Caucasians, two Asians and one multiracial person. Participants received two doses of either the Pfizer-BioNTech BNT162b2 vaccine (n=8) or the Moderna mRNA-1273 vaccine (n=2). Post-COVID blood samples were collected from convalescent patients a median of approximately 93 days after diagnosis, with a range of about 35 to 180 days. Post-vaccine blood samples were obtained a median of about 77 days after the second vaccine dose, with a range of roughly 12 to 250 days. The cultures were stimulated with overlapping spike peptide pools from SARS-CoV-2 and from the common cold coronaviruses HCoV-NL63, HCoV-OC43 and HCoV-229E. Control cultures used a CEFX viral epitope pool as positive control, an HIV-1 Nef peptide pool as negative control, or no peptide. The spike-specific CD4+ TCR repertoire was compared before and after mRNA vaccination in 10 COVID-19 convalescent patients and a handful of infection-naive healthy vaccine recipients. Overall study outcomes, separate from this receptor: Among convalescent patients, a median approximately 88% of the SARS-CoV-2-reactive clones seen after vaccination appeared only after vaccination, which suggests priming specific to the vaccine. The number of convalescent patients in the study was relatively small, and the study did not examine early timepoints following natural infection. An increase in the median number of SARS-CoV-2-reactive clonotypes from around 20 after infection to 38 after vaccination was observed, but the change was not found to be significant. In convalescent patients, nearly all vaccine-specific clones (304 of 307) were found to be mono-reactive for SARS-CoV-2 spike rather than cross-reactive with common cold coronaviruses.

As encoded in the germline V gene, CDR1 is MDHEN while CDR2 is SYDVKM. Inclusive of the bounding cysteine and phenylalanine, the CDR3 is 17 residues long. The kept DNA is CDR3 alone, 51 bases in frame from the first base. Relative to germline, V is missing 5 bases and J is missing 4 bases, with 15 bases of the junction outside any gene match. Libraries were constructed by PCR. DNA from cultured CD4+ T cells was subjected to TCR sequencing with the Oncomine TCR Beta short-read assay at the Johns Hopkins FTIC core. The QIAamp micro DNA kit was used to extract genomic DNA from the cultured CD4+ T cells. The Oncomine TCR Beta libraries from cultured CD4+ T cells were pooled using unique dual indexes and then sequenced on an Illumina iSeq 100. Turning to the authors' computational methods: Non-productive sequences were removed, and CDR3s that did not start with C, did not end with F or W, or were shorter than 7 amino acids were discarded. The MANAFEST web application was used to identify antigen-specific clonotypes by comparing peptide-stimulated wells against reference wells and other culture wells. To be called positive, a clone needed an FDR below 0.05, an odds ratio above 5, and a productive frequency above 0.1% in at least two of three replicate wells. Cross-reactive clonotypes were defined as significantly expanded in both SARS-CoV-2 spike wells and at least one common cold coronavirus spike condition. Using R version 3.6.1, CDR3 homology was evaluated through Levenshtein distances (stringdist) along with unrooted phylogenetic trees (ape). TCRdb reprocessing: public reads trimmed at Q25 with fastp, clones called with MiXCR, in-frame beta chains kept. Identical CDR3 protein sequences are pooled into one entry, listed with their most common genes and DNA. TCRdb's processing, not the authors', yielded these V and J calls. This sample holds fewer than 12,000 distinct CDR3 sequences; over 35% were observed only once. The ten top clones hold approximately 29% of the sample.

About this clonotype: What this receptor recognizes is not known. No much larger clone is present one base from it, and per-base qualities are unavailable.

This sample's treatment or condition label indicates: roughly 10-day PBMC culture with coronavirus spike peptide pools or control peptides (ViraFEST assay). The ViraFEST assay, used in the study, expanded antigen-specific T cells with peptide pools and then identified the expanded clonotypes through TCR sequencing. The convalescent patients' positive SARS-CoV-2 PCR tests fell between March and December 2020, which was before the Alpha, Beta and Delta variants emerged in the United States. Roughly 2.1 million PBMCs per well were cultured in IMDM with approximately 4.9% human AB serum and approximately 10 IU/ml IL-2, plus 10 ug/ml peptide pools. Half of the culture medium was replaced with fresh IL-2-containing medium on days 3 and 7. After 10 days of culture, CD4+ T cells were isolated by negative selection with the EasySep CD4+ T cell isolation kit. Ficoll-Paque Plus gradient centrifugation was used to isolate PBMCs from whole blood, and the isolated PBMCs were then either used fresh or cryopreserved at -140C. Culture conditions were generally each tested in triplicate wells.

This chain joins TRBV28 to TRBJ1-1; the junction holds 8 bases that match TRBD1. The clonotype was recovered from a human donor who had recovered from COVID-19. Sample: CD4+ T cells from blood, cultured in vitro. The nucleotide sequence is TGTGCCAGCAGTACCCAGGGGGCCCTCTCGGTGGGCACTGAAGCTTTCTTT. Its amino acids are CASSTQGALSVGTEAFF.